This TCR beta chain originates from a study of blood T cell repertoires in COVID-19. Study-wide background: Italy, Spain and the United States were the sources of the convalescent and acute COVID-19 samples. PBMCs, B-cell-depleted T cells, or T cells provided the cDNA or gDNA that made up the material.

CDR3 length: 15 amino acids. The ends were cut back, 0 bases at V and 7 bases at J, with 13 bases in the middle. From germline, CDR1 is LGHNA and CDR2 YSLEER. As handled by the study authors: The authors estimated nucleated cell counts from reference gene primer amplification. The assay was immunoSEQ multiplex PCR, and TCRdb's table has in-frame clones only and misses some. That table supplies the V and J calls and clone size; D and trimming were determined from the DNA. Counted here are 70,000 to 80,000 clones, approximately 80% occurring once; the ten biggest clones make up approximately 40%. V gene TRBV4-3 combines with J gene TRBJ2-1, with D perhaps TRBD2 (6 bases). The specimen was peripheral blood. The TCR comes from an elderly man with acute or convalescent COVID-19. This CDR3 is CASSQEVGLRNEQFF. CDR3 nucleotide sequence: TGCGCCAGCAGCCAAGAAGTGGGACTGCGAAATGAGCAGTTCTTC.